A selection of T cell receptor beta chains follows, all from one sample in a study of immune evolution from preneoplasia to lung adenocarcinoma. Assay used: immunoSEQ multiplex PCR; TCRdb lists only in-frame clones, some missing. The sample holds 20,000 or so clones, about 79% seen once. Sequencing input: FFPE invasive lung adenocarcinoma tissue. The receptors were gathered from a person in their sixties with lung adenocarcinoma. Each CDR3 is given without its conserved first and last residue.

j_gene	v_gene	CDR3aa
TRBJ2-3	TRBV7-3	ASSLASGDTQY
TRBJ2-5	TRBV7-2	ASSPNRGRETQY
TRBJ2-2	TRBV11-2	ASSFGQGARRELF
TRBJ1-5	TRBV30	AWSGRLGNQPQH
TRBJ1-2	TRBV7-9	ASSLGRAGYT
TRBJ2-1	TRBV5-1	ASSRSREGITYNEQF
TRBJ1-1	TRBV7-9	ASSDFGRGNTEAF
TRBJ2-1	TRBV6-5	ASRPQGDIYEQF
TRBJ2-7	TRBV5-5	ASSLWDNSYEQY
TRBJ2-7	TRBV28	ASSYGINEQY
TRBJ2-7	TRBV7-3	ASSPNGDLYERQY
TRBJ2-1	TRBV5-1	ASSFQGLAGVGGDEQF
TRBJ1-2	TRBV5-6	ASSYGTGNGYT
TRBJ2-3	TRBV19	ASSRTRGQGDTQY
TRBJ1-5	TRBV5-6	ASSLSGDEQPQH
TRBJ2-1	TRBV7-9	ASSPGTSVYNEQF
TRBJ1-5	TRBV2	ASSEGPTGQPQH
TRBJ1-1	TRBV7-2	ASSRSGNTEAF
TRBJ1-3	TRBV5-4	ASREWTESSGNTIY
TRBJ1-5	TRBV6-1	ASSGRDNQPQH
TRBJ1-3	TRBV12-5	ASGLVLDTSGNTIY
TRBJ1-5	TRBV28	ASKNSNNQPQH
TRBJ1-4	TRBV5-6	ASSPGPAATNEKLF
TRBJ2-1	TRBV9	ASSVTGLAELGEQF
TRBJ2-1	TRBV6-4	ASSEPGQGYNEQF
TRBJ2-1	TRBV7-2	ASSFGQPYNEQF
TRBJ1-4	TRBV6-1	ASDGITNEKLF
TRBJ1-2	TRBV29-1	SVEGTSGTDLYGYT
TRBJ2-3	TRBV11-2	ASSLARAVDTQY
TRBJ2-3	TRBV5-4	ASSLLPGTADTQY
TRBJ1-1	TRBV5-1	ASSFGQGLNTEAF
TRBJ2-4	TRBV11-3	ASSLSENIQY
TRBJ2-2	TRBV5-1	ASSRSNTGELF
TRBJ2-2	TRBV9	ASSSEGQPNTGELF
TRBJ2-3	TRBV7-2	ASSLGGAGAGDTQY
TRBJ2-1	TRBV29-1	SVPTSSEQF
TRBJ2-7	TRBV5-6	ASSSISSMGLEQY
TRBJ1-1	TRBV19	ASSWQGGTEAF
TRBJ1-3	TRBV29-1	SAGQGYGNTIY
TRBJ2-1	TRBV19	ASSMDGRAGNEQF
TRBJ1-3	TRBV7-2	ASSLVARTSGNTIY
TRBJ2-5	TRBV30	AWSTRGVQETQY
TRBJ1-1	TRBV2	ASSEAGTGHTEAF
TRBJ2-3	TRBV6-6	ASSLGLAADTQY
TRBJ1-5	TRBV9	ASSPGGQNQPQH
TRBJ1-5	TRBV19	ATLEPGLRYQPQH